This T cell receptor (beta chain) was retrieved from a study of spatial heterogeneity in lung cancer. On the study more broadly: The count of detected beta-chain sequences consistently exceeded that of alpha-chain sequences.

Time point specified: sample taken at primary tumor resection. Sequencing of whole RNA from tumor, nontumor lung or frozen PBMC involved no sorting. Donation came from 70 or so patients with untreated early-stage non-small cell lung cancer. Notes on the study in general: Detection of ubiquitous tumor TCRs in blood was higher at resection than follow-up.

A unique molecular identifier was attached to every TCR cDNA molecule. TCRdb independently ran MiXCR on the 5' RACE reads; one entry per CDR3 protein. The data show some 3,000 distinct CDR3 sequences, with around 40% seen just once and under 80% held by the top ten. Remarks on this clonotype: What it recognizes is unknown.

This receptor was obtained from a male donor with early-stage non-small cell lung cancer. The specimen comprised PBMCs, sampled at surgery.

The DNA of the CDR3 is TGCAGCGTTGAAGCTAACAGGGGAAGTGAGCAGTTCTTC. Encoded protein: CSVEANRGSEQFF. The chain links TRBV29-1 to TRBJ2-1, with 7 bases identical to TRBD1. V was clipped by 1 base and J by 9 bases; unmatched bases: 6. This CDR3 has 13 residues. Germline lookup yields CDR1 SQVTM and CDR2 ANQGSEA.